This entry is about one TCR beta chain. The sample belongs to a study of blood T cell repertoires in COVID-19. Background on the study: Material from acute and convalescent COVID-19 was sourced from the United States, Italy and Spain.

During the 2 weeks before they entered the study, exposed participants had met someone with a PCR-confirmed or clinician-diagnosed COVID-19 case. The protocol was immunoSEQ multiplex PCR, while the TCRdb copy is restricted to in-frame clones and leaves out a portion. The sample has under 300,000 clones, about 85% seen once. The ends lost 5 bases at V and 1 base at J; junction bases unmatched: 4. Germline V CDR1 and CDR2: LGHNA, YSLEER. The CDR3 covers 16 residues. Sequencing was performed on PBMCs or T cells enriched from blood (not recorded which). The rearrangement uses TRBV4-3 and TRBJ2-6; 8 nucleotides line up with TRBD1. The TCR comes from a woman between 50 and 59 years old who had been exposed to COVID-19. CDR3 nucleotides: TGCGCCAGCAGCTCCCACAGGGGGTCTGGGGCCAACGTCCTGACTTTC. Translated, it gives CASSSHRGSGANVLTF.